This T cell receptor (beta chain) was documented in a study of blood T cell repertoires in COVID-19. At the level of the study: The study drew acute and convalescent COVID-19 samples from the United States, Italy and Spain. Sources were T cells, B-cell-depleted T cells, or PBMCs; the material itself was cDNA or gDNA.

This clone appeared a single time. Original handling: Reference gene primers were amplified, and this amplification served to estimate nucleated cell counts. Some clones are missing from TCRdb's copy, which holds only in-frame ones; the method was immunoSEQ multiplex PCR. V, J and clone size are those of that table, while D and trimming were read from the DNA. The sample lists 13,000 or so clones, approximately 90% occurring once. The sequenced material came from peripheral blood. The sequence was obtained from a human donor in a cohort sampled during active COVID-19.

The CDR3 protein is CASSPRDRVYEQYF. CDR3 nucleotide sequence: TGTGCCAGCAGCCCACGGGACAGGGTCTACGAGCAGTACTTC. V gene TRBV5-6 combines with J gene TRBJ2-7, with 9 nucleotides matching TRBD1. The V and J ends lost 4 bases and 3 bases, in that order; junction bases with no gene match: 5. This CDR3 has 14 residues. CDR1 and CDR2 from the germline V gene are SGHDT and YYEEEE.